The 23 T cell receptor beta chains presented below share a single source sample, sequenced in a study of shared clonotypes between healthy human individuals (dated by TCRdb to the early 2020s). The library was obtained by the immunoSEQ multiplex PCR assay. TCRdb stores this immuneACCESS table with in-frame sequences only. Part of the clones is absent; in the studies checked, under half of the shortfall reflects unresolved V genes, and no reason is known for the rest. This sample has about 1.5 million clones in its table, and 95% to 99% of those were observed once. 0.4% to 0.55% of the sample comes from the top ten. Sequencing was performed on naive CD4+ T cells sorted from blood. In the paper's terms, the cell subset or site label means: CD45RA+ positively selected. The receptors derive from a man aged 30-40 years in good health.

This clone came up once. Distinct nucleotide sequences in the sample also encode this CDR3. The chain recombines TRBV5-6 with TRBJ2-3; 11 bases agree with TRBD2. CDR3 length: 15 amino acids. With 4 bases clipped from V and 7 bases from J, the junction kept 8 bases outside the gene matches. The germline V gene has CDR1 SGHDT and CDR2 YYEEEE. The DNA for the CDR3 is TGTGCCAGCAGCACCGGACTAGCGGGCATCTATACGCAGTATTTT. Protein: CASSTGLAGIYTQYF. Full variable domain (outside the CDR3, taken from reference TRBV5-6 and TRBJ2-3): DAGVTQSPTHLIKTRGQQVTLRCSPKSGHDTVSWYQQALGQGPQFIFQYYEEEERQRGNFPDRFSGHQFPNYSSELNVNALLLGDSALYLCASSTGLAGIYTQYFGPGTRLTVL.

The chain recombines TRBV5-1 with TRBJ1-1, with D unresolved. CDR1 is SGHRS, CDR2 YFSETQ, per germline. This CDR3 is built from 11 residues. The germline V and J ends were trimmed by 4 bases and 7 bases, with 8 bases remaining between them. DNA for the CDR3: TGCGCCAGCAGCACACACAATGAAGCTTTCTTT. This codes for CASSTHNEAFF. Supplemented by reference TRBV5-1 and TRBJ1-1, the full variable domain reads KAGVTQTPRYLIKTRGQQVTLSCSPISGHRSVSWYQQTPGQGLQFLFEYFSETQRNKGNFPGRFSGRQFSNSRSEMNVSTLELGDSALYLCASSTHNEAFFGQGTRLTVV.

The genes are TRBV5-1 and TRBJ1-2; the D is unclear. Germline CDR1 is SGHRS and CDR2 is YFSETQ. This CDR3 comprises 15 residues. With 5 bases removed from V and 2 bases from J, the gap between germline ends came to 16 bases. The CDR3 DNA is TGCGCCAGCAGAGGGTTTCCGGGCGCGAACTATGGCTACACCTTC. Translation gives CASRGFPGANYGYTF.

The chain uses TRBV7-3 and TRBJ2-7; TRBD1 agrees at 8 bases. The germline CDR1 and CDR2 sequences are SGHTA and FQGTGA. V was pared by 0 bases and J by 4 bases, with 5 bases of the junction left unmatched. The CDR3 totals 15 residues. CDR3 amino acids: CASSLTLGQEYEQYF. The CDR3, as DNA: TGTGCCAGCAGCTTAACGTTGGGACAGGAATACGAGCAGTACTTC.

The chain carries TRBV5-4 and TRBJ2-7, with D possibly matching TRBD1 (6 bases). CDR3 length: 13 residues. Germline V gives CDR1 SGHNT, CDR2 YYREEE (reference sequence). The germline V and J ends were trimmed by 3 bases and 1 base, with 8 bases remaining between them. The CDR3 here is CASSSGVSYEQYF. The CDR3 DNA reads TGTGCCAGCAGCTCAGGGGTATCCTACGAGCAGTACTTC.

This clone showed up just once. This sample also contains other DNA sequences that code for the same CDR3. V is TRBV5-1 and J is TRBJ2-6; unclear D gene. Trimming took 0 bases from V and 2 from J, leaving 3 bases between them. Per the germline V gene, CDR1 is SGHRS and CDR2 is YFSETQ. There are 14 residues in the CDR3. CDR3 sequence: CASSLEPGANVLTF. In DNA, the CDR3 is TGCGCCAGCAGCTTGGAGCCTGGGGCCAACGTCCTGACTTTC.

The V call is TRBV4-2, the J call TRBJ2-6; D is unclear. The germline V and J ends were trimmed by 0 bases and 1 base, with 4 bases remaining between them. CDR3 length equals 15 residues. The germline V gene has CDR1 LGHNA and CDR2 YNFKEQ. For the CDR3, the DNA is TGTGCCAGCAGCCAAGACGGGTCTGGGGCCAACGTCCTGACTTTC. Amino acids: CASSQDGSGANVLTF.

The gene calls are TRBV6-1 and TRBJ1-2; D possibly corresponds to TRBD1 (5 bases). V was pared by 5 bases and J by 4 bases, with 17 bases between. This CDR3 is 15 amino acids long. Germline CDR1 MNHNS, CDR2 SASEGT. CDR3 nucleotide sequence: TGTGCCAGCAGTTTTTACTCCGGGACGGCCTATGGCTACACCTTC. It encodes CASSFYSGTAYGYTF.

The V gene is TRBV30, the J gene TRBJ1-5; weak D call: TRBD1 (6 bases). The length of the CDR3 is 14 residues. Germline lookup yields CDR1 GTSNPN and CDR2 SVGIG (reference sequence). V lost 3 bases, J lost 3 bases, and 12 bases lay in between. In nucleotides, the CDR3 is TGTGCCTGGAGCCCCCGGGACAACAATCAGCCCCAGCATTTT. Translated: CAWSPRDNNQPQHF. Complete variable domain (other parts from reference TRBV30 and TRBJ1-5): SQTIHQWPATLVQPVGSPLSLECTVEGTSNPNLYWYRQAAGRGLQLLFYSVGIGQISSEVPQNLSASRPQDRQFILSSKKLLLSDSGFYLCAWSPRDNNQPQHFGDGTRLSIL.

J is TRBJ2-2 and V is TRBV4-3; D is uncertain. Germline CDR1 LGHNA, CDR2 YSLEER. The CDR3 length is 16 residues. V lost 0 bases to trimming and J lost 7 bases, with 15 bases between them. The CDR3 spells CASSQESPPGVGELFF. The CDR3 DNA reads as TGCGCCAGCAGCCAAGAGTCCCCGCCCGGTGTCGGGGAGCTGTTTTTT.

The CDR3 is CASRISGRAGDTQYF. CDR3 nucleotide sequence: TGTGCCAGCAGGATTAGCGGGAGAGCGGGAGATACGCAGTATTTT. The chain couples TRBV6-1 to TRBJ2-3, with TRBD2 matching 9 bases. Germline V lookup: CDR1 MNHNS, CDR2 SASEGT. CDR3 length equals 15 residues. Trimming cost V 6 bases and J 5 bases; bases outside gene matches: 9.

The V call is TRBV6-5, the J call TRBJ1-3; TRBD1 matches at 7 bases. The germline gives CDR1 MNHEY, CDR2 SVGAGI. The CDR3 is 13 amino acids. V lost 6 bases, J lost 4 bases, and 3 bases stayed unmatched. The CDR3 loop reads CASRTGSGNTIYF. CDR3 DNA sequence: TGTGCCAGCAGGACAGGGTCCGGAAACACCATATATTTT.

Details on this clone: Other DNA sequences in the sample encode the same CDR3. The V gene is TRBV28, the J gene TRBJ2-1; no definite D call. This CDR3 is built from 12 residues. Germline loops: CDR1 MDHEN, CDR2 SYDVKM. Trimming took off 3 bases at V and 9 bases at J, with 9 bases between the two ends. Here the CDR3 reads CASSFSGLEQFF. The CDR3, as DNA: TGTGCCAGCAGTTTTTCAGGCCTTGAGCAGTTCTTC.

This chain links TRBV11-2 with TRBJ1-4, with a possible D match to TRBD1 (5 bases). V was cut by 3 bases and J by 7 bases, with 12 bases left in between. The CDR3 extends over 14 amino acids. The germline V gene has CDR1 SGHAT and CDR2 FQNNGV. CDR3 sequence: CASSFGRVGEKLFF. For the CDR3, the DNA is TGTGCCAGCAGCTTCGGCAGGGTCGGTGAAAAACTGTTTTTT.

The rearrangement uses TRBV6-1 and TRBJ1-5; no reliable D call. Germline loops: CDR1 MNHNS, CDR2 SASEGT. This CDR3 comprises 16 residues. V was shortened by 2 bases and J by 7 bases, with 18 bases between the two germline ends. The CDR3 nucleotides are TGTGCCAGCAGTGAAAGAGGAGGGAGCTATGGGCAGCCCCAGCATTTT. Translated, it gives CASSERGGSYGQPQHF.

V gene TRBV5-1 combines with J gene TRBJ2-3; D gene unclear. The CDR3 is 13 amino acids. V was trimmed by 4 bases and J by 1 base, leaving 7 bases between them. Per the germline V gene, CDR1 is SGHRS and CDR2 is YFSETQ. CDR3 nucleotide sequence: TGCGCCAGCAGCGCGGACGGCACAGATACGCAGTATTTT. It yields the protein CASSADGTDTQYF.

This clone is a singleton in its sample. The chain combines TRBV15 with TRBJ1-2; a weak D match, TRBD1 (6 bases). CDR3 length: 13 residues. The V and J ends lost 3 bases and 8 bases respectively, with 13 bases between them. Germline V gives CDR1 LNHNV, CDR2 YYDKDF (reference sequence). CDR3 nucleotide sequence: TGTGCCACCAGCAGGACAGGAAGAGGAGGCTACACCTTC. Protein: CATSRTGRGGYTF.

This rearrangement joins TRBV19 to TRBJ2-2; D is undetermined. Germline CDR1 reads LNHDA; CDR2 reads SQIVND (reference sequence). Trimming removed 1 base at V and 6 bases at J, with 3 bases between. The CDR3 spans 12 residues. The chain's CDR3 is CASSIASGELFF. In nucleotides, the CDR3 is TGTGCCAGTAGTATAGCCTCCGGGGAGCTGTTTTTT.

The J gene is TRBJ2-2, the V gene TRBV5-4; the match to TRBD2 covers 12 bases. Trimming removed 4 bases from V and 3 bases from J; junction bases left unmatched: 7. This CDR3 spans 17 amino acids. Germline V CDR1 and CDR2: SGHNT, YYREEE (reference sequence). The CDR3 loop reads CASSPGLAGWDTGELFF. CDR3 bases: TGTGCCAGCAGCCCGGGACTAGCGGGTTGGGACACCGGGGAGCTGTTTTTT. Full variable domain (outside the CDR3, taken from reference TRBV5-4 and TRBJ2-2): ETGVTQSPTHLIKTRGQQVTLRCSSQSGHNTVSWYQQALGQGPQFIFQYYREEENGRGNFPPRFSGLQFPNYSSELNVNALELDDSALYLCASSPGLAGWDTGELFFGEGSRLTVL.

This sequence joins TRBV4-1 and TRBJ2-7; TRBD2 matches 12 bases. Germline assignment: CDR1 MGHRA and CDR2 YSYEKL. Trimming removed 1 base from V and 4 bases from J; junction bases left unmatched: 5. CDR3 length: 16 residues. The CDR3 here is CASSQAGLAGWYEQYF. CDR3 sequence (DNA): TGCGCCAGCAGCCAAGCAGGACTAGCGGGATGGTACGAGCAGTACTTC.

CDR3 in DNA: TGTGCCAGCAGCTTGGAGGCAGGACGAGGCGGCTACACCTTC. Translated: CASSLEAGRGGYTF. V is TRBV5-8 and J is TRBJ1-2; the D is unclear. CDR3 length equals 14 residues. The V end was cut by 0 bases, the J end by 8 bases, with 14 bases between. The germline V gene has CDR1 SGHTS and CDR2 YDEGEE.

This chain joins TRBV19 and TRBJ2-5; D possibly corresponds to TRBD1 (6 bases). This CDR3 is 14 amino acids long. Germline V CDR1 and CDR2: LNHDA, SQIVND (reference sequence). V was cut by 4 bases and J by 4 bases, with 13 bases left in between. The CDR3 protein is CASSNRAVGETQYF. CDR3 DNA sequence: TGTGCCAGTAGTAACAGGGCAGTGGGAGAGACCCAGTACTTC.

The rearrangement uses TRBV7-3 and TRBJ2-5; D may be TRBD1 or TRBD2 (6 bases each). V lost 1 base and J lost 3, with 18 bases in between. CDR1 and CDR2 from the germline V gene are SGHTA and FQGTGA. CDR3 length equals 17 residues. The CDR3 nucleotides are TGTGCCAGCAGCTTAAATATTTATCGGGGGCGAGAAGAGACCCAGTACTTC. Translated, it gives CASSLNIYRGREETQYF.